The rows below give T cell receptor beta chains drawn from one sample of a study of human T cells and chemical hapten exposure. TCRdb recomputed calls from the RACE reads with MiXCR, one row per CDR3 protein. Of about 96,000 distinct CDR3 sequences detected, about a tenth appear once; the ten largest clones hold approximately 2%. The material was whole blood, obtained in connection with sensitization to the hapten diphenylcyclopropenone (DPC). These receptors all stem from a woman aged 40 to 49 with alopecia areata. Some clones in this sample may be carry-over from other donors' samples. CDR3s include the opening cysteine and the closing phenylalanine or tryptophan.

v_gene: TRBV5-1; j_gene: TRBJ1-5; CDR3aa: CASSLDRTGLQPQHF
v_gene: TRBV7-2; j_gene: TRBJ2-7; CDR3aa: CASSLTGIEQYF
v_gene: TRBV6-2/TRBV6-3; j_gene: TRBJ2-7; CDR3aa: CASSTRTSEPYEQYF
v_gene: TRBV7-8; j_gene: TRBJ2-3; CDR3aa: CASSTRLADTQYF
v_gene: TRBV7-8; j_gene: TRBJ2-7; CDR3aa: CASGGGRAYEQYF
v_gene: TRBV28; j_gene: TRBJ1-3; CDR3aa: CASTDDGGRFSSGNTIYF
v_gene: TRBV4-3; j_gene: TRBJ2-3; CDR3aa: CASSQTTSGPTDTQYF
v_gene: TRBV28; j_gene: TRBJ2-7; CDR3aa: CASSFYANEQYF
v_gene: TRBV29-1; j_gene: TRBJ2-7; CDR3aa: CSVASGAKSYEQYF
v_gene: TRBV6-2/TRBV6-3; j_gene: TRBJ2-7; CDR3aa: CASRFPLAGVYEQYF
v_gene: TRBV12-3/TRBV12-4; j_gene: TRBJ1-1; CDR3aa: CASSFVGNTEAFF
v_gene: TRBV6-5; j_gene: TRBJ2-3; CDR3aa: CASSPGPVANTQYF
v_gene: TRBV4-2; j_gene: TRBJ2-5; CDR3aa: CASSQDSLTSGSFRTQYF
v_gene: TRBV6-2/TRBV6-3; j_gene: TRBJ1-3; CDR3aa: CASSAPGSSGNTIYF
v_gene: TRBV7-2; j_gene: TRBJ2-7; CDR3aa: CASSPTPTSQYF
v_gene: TRBV4-2; j_gene: TRBJ1-1; CDR3aa: CASSPRPPSATEAFF
v_gene: TRBV3-1; j_gene: TRBJ1-6; CDR3aa: CASSPQPQGRRSPLHF
v_gene: TRBV20-1; j_gene: TRBJ2-4; CDR3aa: CSAAPAAGGTSGRRFRENIQYF
v_gene: TRBV7-8; j_gene: TRBJ1-6; CDR3aa: CASSLVGPNSPLHF
v_gene: TRBV11-3; j_gene: TRBJ1-2; CDR3aa: CASSFPGGYGYTF
v_gene: TRBV7-9; j_gene: TRBJ2-2; CDR3aa: CASSRPETGELFF
v_gene: TRBV20-1; j_gene: TRBJ2-7; CDR3aa: CSAGPTGPLDEQYF
v_gene: TRBV6-1; j_gene: TRBJ1-6; CDR3aa: CASSELVNSPLHF
v_gene: TRBV19; j_gene: TRBJ2-4; CDR3aa: CASDSGDLNIQYF
v_gene: TRBV7-3; j_gene: TRBJ2-3; CDR3aa: CASSLRSRQGTPDTQYF
v_gene: TRBV28; j_gene: TRBJ1-6; CDR3aa: CASSGQGQPLHF
v_gene: TRBV10-3; j_gene: TRBJ2-1; CDR3aa: CATGGSREQFF
v_gene: TRBV5-5; j_gene: TRBJ2-5; CDR3aa: CASSYQVATQETQYF
v_gene: TRBV6-5; j_gene: TRBJ2-7; CDR3aa: CASSYSPGITYEQYF
v_gene: TRBV7-2; j_gene: TRBJ1-1; CDR3aa: CASSLAVTGSNTEAFF
v_gene: TRBV28; j_gene: TRBJ2-1; CDR3aa: CASRTPGGPLNEQFF
v_gene: TRBV20-1; j_gene: TRBJ2-7; CDR3aa: CSAREVGGSYEQYF
v_gene: TRBV5-1; j_gene: TRBJ2-2; CDR3aa: CASSLYPRDITGELFF
v_gene: TRBV7-3; j_gene: TRBJ2-2; CDR3aa: CASSLAPTNTGELFF
v_gene: TRBV4-3; j_gene: TRBJ2-7; CDR3aa: CASSQDEGSYEQYF
v_gene: TRBV7-2; j_gene: TRBJ2-5; CDR3aa: CASSHGRSRETQYF
v_gene: TRBV6-6; j_gene: TRBJ2-5; CDR3aa: CASSRGSRGSETQYF
v_gene: TRBV11-3; j_gene: TRBJ2-7; CDR3aa: CASSLEAGYEQYF
v_gene: TRBV3-1; j_gene: TRBJ2-2; CDR3aa: CASSPDLTGELFF
v_gene: TRBV6-1; j_gene: TRBJ2-5; CDR3aa: CASRSPGGSETQYF
v_gene: TRBV2; j_gene: TRBJ2-1; CDR3aa: CASSVSSGSGGEQFF